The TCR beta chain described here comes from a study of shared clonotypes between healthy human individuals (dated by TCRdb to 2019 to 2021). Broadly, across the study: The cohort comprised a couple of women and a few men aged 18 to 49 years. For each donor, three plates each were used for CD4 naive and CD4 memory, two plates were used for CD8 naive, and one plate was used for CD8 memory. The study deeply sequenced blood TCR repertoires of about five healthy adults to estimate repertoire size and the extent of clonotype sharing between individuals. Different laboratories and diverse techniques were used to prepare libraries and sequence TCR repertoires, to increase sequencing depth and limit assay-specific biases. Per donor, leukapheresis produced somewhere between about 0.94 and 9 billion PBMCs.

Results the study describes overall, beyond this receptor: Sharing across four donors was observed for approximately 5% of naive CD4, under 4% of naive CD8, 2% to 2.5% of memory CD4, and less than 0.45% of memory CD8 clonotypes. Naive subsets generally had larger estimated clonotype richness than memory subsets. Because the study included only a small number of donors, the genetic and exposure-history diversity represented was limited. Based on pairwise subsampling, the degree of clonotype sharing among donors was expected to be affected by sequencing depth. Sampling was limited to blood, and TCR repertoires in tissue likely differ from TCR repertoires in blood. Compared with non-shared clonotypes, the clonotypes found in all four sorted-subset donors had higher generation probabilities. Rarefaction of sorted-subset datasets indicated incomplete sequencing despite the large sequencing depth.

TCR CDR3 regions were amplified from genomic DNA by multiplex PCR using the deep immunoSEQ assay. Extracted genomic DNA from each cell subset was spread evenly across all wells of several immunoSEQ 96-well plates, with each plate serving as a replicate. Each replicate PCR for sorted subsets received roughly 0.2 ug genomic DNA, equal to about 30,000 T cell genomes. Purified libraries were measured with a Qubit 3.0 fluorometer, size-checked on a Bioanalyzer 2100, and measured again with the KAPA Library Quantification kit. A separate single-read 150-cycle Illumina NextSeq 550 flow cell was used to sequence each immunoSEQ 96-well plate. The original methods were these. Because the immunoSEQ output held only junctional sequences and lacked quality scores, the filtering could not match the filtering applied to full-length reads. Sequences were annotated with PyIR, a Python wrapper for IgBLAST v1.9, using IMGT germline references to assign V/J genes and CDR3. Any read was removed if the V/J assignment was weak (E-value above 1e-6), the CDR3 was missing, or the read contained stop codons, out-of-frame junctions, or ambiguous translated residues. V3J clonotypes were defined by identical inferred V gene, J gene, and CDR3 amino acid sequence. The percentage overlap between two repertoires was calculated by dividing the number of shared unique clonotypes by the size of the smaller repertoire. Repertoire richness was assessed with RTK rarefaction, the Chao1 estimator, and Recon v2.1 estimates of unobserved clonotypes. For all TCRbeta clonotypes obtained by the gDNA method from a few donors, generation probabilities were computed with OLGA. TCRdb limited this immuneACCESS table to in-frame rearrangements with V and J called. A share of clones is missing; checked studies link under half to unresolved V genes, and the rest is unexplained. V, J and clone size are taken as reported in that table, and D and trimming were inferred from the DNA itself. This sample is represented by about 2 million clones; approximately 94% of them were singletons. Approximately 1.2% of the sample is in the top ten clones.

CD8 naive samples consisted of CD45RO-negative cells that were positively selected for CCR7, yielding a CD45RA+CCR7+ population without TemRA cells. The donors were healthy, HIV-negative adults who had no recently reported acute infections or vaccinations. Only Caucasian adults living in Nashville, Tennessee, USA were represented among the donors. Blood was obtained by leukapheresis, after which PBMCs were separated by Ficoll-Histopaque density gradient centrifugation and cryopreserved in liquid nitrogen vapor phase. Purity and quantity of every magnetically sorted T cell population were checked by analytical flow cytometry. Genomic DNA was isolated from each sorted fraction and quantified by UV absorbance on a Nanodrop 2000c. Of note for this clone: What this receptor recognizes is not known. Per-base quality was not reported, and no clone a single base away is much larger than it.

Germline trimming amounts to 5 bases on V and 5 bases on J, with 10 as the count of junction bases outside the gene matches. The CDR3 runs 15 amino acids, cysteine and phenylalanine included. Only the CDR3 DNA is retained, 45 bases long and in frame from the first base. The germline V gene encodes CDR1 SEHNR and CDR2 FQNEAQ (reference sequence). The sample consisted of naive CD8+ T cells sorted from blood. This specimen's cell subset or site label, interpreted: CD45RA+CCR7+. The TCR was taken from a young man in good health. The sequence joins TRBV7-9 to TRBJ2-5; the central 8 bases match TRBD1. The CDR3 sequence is CASSPPGGIGETQYF. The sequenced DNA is TGTGCCAGCAGCCCCCCAGGGGGCATAGGGGAGACCCAGTACTTC.